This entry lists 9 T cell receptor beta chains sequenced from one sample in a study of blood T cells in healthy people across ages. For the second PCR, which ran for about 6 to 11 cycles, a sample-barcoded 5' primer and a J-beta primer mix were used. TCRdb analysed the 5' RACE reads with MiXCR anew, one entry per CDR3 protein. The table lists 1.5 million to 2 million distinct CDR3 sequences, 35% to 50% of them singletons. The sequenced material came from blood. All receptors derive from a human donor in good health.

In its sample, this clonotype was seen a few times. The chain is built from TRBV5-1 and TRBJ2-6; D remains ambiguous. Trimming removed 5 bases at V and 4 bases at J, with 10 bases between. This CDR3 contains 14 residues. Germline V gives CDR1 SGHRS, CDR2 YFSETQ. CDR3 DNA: TGCGCCAGCAGACCCCTCGACGGGGCCAACGTCCTGACTTTC. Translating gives CASRPLDGANVLTF.

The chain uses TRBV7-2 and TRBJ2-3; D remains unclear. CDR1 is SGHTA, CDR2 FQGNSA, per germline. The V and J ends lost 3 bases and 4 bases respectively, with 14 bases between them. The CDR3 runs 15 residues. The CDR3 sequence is CASSFVSRRADTQYF. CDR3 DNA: TGTGCCAGCAGCTTTGTCTCCAGACGTGCAGATACGCAGTATTTT.

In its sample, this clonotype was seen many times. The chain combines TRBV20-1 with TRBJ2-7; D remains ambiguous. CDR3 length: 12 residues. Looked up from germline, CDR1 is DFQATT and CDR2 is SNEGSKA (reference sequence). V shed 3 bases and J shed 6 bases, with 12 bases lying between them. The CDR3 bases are TGCAGTGCTAGTCTCCAAGTAGGCGAGCAGTACTTC. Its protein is CSASLQVGEQYF.

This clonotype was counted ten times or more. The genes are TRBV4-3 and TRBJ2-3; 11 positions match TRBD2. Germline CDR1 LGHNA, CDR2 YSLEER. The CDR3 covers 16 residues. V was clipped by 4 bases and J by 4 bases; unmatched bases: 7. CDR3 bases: TGCGCCAGCAGCCCCAAGACTAGCGGGGTGTCAGATACGCAGTATTTT. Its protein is CASSPKTSGVSDTQYF.

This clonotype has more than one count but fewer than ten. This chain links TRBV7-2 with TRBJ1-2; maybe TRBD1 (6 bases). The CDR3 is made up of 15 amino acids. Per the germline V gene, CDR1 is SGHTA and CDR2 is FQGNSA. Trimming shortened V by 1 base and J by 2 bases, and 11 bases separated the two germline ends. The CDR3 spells CASSLEQGLNYGYTF. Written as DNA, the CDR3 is TGTGCCAGCAGCTTAGAACAGGGTCTAAACTATGGCTACACCTTC. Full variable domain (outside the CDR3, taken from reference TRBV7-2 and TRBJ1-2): GAGVSQSPSNKVTEKGKDVELRCDPISGHTALYWYRQSLGQGLEFLIYFQGNSAPDKSGLPSDRFSAERTGGSVSTLTIQRTQQEDSAVYLCASSLEQGLNYGYTFGSGTRLTVV.

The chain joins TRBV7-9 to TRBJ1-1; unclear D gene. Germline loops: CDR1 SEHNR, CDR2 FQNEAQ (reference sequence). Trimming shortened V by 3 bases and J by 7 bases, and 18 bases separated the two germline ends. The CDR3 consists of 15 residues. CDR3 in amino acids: CASSLGVGNFGEAFF. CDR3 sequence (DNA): TGTGCCAGCAGCTTGGGCGTTGGGAATTTCGGTGAAGCTTTCTTT.

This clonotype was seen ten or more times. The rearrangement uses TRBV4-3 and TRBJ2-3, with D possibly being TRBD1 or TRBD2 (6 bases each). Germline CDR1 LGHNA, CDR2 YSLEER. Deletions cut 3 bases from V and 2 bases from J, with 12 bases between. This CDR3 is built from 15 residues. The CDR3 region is CASSQTGGPTDTQYF. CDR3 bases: TGCGCCAGCAGCCAGACAGGAGGGCCCACAGATACGCAGTATTTT.

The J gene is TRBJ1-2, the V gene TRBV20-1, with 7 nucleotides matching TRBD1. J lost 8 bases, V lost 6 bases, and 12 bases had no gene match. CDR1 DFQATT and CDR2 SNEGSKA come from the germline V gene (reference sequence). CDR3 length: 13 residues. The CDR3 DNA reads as TGCAGTGCCCACCCAGGGGGAATGTTGGGCTACACCTTC. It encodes CSAHPGGMLGYTF.

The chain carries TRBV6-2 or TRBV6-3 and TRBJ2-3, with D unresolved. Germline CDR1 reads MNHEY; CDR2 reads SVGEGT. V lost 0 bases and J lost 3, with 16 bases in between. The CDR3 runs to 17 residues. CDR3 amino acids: CASSYSPSPDETDTQYF. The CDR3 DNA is TGTGCCAGCAGTTACTCACCCTCCCCAGATGAGACAGATACGCAGTATTTT.